The 5 T cell receptor beta chains reported below all come from one sample, sequenced in a study of HIV-infected patients and healthy controls. Reverse transcription used roughly 450 ng RNA and constant-region primers for alpha and beta. Each of the alpha and beta chains got its own library through chain-specific third strand synthesis with indices. TCRdb re-analysed the 5' RACE reads in MiXCR, keeping a single row per CDR3 protein. Among 10,000 or so distinct CDR3 sequences listed, around 5.3% were seen once. All unsorted peripheral T cells were captured because whole blood was used without fractionation. The material sequenced was blood, taken before antiretroviral therapy. All receptors derive from an adult with HIV infection.

This rearrangement joins TRBV29-1 to TRBJ2-1, with 12 bases fitting TRBD2. There are 15 residues in the CDR3. After removal of 1 base from V and 5 bases from J, the junction contained 3 bases not matched to a gene. Germline CDR1 SQVTM, CDR2 ANQGSEA. CDR3 nucleotide sequence: TGCAGCGTTGAAGCATGGACTAGCGGGGACAATGAGCAGTTCTTC. Residues: CSVEAWTSGDNEQFF.

Relative to its sample, this clonotype is medium-sized. The chain employs TRBV27 and TRBJ2-7, with D unclear. Germline values: CDR1 MNHEY, CDR2 SMNVEV (reference sequence). The CDR3 is 14 residues long. V lost 4 bases to trimming and J lost 3 bases, with 13 bases between them. CDR3: CASSSRTENYEQYF. The DNA of the CDR3 is TGTGCCAGCAGTTCCCGGACGGAAAACTACGAGCAGTACTTC.

This clonotype was observed at least ten times. The chain couples TRBV4-2 to TRBJ2-7; D perhaps matches TRBD2 (6 bases). From germline, CDR1 is LGHNA and CDR2 YNFKEQ. CDR3 length: 13 residues. The germline V and J ends were trimmed by 1 base and 7 bases, with 11 bases remaining between them. This chain's CDR3 is CASSQGGTWEQYF. CDR3 nucleotide sequence: TGTGCCAGCAGCCAAGGGGGGACTTGGGAGCAGTACTTC.

This clonotype has at least ten counts. The rearrangement joins TRBV10-2 to TRBJ1-1; TRBD1 is a possible D gene (5 bases). Germline lookup yields CDR1 WSHSY and CDR2 SAAADI. Trimming cost V 7 bases and J 3 bases, with 9 bases left between them. CDR3 length: 12 residues. CDR3 region: CASKGPDTEAFF. In DNA, the CDR3 is TGCGCCAGCAAGGGGCCGGACACTGAAGCTTTCTTT.

This clonotype was picked up many times. This chain connects TRBV27 to TRBJ2-5, with D possibly TRBD2 on 5 matching bases. Germline assignment: CDR1 MNHEY and CDR2 SMNVEV (reference sequence). The CDR3 spans 14 residues. Trimming stripped 5 bases from V and 7 bases from J, with 17 bases between. The CDR3 region has the DNA TGTGCCAGCAGTCCGGACTCCTTCGAAGGGACCCAGTACTTC. Encoded protein: CASSPDSFEGTQYF.